Following are 32 T cell receptor beta chains from one sample sequenced in a study of blood T cell repertoires in COVID-19. This table comes from immunoSEQ multiplex PCR, and its TCRdb copy is limited to in-frame clones, with some not included. The sample consists of roughly 110,000 clones, about 88% of them appearing once. What was sequenced was peripheral blood. The receptor set was obtained from a woman in her 70s who had recovered from COVID-19.

The chain employs TRBV19 and TRBJ1-4, with 8 bases matching TRBD1. The CDR3 runs 15 residues. The junction had 10 bases not matched to a gene; V was cut back by 10 bases and J by 3 bases. Germline V gives CDR1 LNHDA, CDR2 SQIVND (reference sequence). Written as DNA, the CDR3 is TGTGCCACACCAGGGGGCGAGAGGGCTAATGAAAAACTGTTTTTT. It encodes CATPGGERANEKLFF.

This chain uses TRBV2 with TRBJ1-2, with D uncertain. Trimming cost V 10 bases and J 5 bases, with 11 bases left between them. This CDR3 is 11 amino acids long. The germline V gene encodes CDR1 SNHLY and CDR2 FYNNEI. Here the CDR3 reads CANDGGYGYTF. The CDR3 region has the DNA TGTGCCAACGACGGAGGTTATGGCTACACCTTC.

This chain links TRBV6-1 with TRBJ2-1, with 10 bases that match TRBD2. Germline V lookup: CDR1 MNHNS, CDR2 SASEGT. There are 18 residues in the CDR3. Trimming took 4 bases from V and 6 from J; bases not matched to a gene: 15. The CDR3 nucleotides are TGTGCCAGCAGTGGCGGGACGTCTAGCGGGAGCTGGTCCAATGAGCAGTTCTTC. Amino acid sequence: CASSGGTSSGSWSNEQFF.

This clone showed up just once. The rearrangement links TRBV28 to TRBJ1-6; no definite D call. The CDR3 length is 14 residues. The germline V gene has CDR1 MDHEN and CDR2 SYDVKM. Deletions cut 1 base from V and 10 bases from J, with 11 bases between. The CDR3 nucleotides read TGTGCCAGCAGTTTATACGGGGTAGGATCACCCCTCCACTTT. Protein sequence: CASSLYGVGSPLHF.

The chain combines TRBV24-1 with TRBJ2-1; 9 bases map to TRBD2. Trimming at V came to 6 bases and at J to 12 bases, leaving 11 bases not matched to a gene. The CDR3 extends over 14 amino acids. In germline, CDR1 is KGHDR, CDR2 SFDVKD. The CDR3 reads CATSTQTSGAPQFF. The CDR3 DNA is TGTGCCACCAGTACCCAGACTAGCGGAGCCCCGCAGTTCTTC.

This chain links TRBV18 with TRBJ2-1, with D perhaps TRBD2 (7 bases). CDR1 is KGHSH and CDR2 is LQKENI in the germline V gene. This CDR3 is built from 15 residues. V shed 3 bases and J shed 10 bases, with 19 bases lying between them. The CDR3 nucleotides read TGTGCCAGCTCACCCCACGTGGAGGGGGGGCACGAGCAGTTCTTC. Protein sequence: CASSPHVEGGHEQFF. Full variable domain (missing parts from reference TRBV18 and TRBJ2-1): NAGVMQNPRHLVRRRGQEARLRCSPMKGHSHVYWYRQLPEEGLKFMVYLQKENIIDESGMPKERFSAEFPKEGPSILRIQQVVRGDSAAYFCASSPHVEGGHEQFFGPGTRLTVL.

The rearrangement links TRBV11-2 to TRBJ2-1; TRBD2 matches at 10 bases. CDR3 length: 15 amino acids. CDR1 and CDR2 (germline): SGHAT, FQNNGV. Trimming cost V 5 bases and J 8 bases; bases outside gene matches: 9. CDR3: CASSPSGGSYDEQFF. CDR3 nucleotide sequence: TGTGCCAGCAGCCCTAGCGGGGGCTCTTACGATGAGCAGTTCTTC.

This chain links TRBV29-1 with TRBJ2-1; 13 positions match TRBD2. The germline V gene encodes CDR1 SQVTM and CDR2 ANQGSEA. The CDR3 is 16 amino acids. Trimming took 4 bases from V and 9 from J; bases not matched to a gene: 12. The DNA of the CDR3 is TGCAGCGTTGGAACTAGCGGGAGGGTCCCAGGGGGTGAGCAGTTCTTC. Protein product: CSVGTSGRVPGGEQFF.

The V gene is TRBV4-1, the J gene TRBJ1-3, with 7 nucleotides matching TRBD1. The CDR3 runs 15 residues. V lost 4 bases and J lost 3; bases outside the gene matches: 6. CDR1 is MGHRA, CDR2 YSYEKL, per germline. The chain's CDR3 is CASSPGQTYGNTIYF. The CDR3 region has the DNA TGCGCCAGCAGCCCGGGACAGACCTATGGAAACACCATATATTTT.

This clone was detected only once. The V call is TRBV6-2 or TRBV6-3, the J call TRBJ2-3, with 9 nucleotides matching TRBD2. Losses at the gene ends were 2 bases for V and 11 bases for J; bases not matched to a gene: 2. Germline V CDR1 and CDR2: MNHEY, SVGEGT. This CDR3 comprises 12 residues. The CDR3 protein is CASSYGSGGQYF. Here the CDR3 DNA reads TGTGCCAGCAGTTACGGTAGCGGGGGGCAGTATTTT.

The chain has TRBV18 and TRBJ2-7; D might be TRBD2 (7 bases). The V and J ends lost 3 bases and 0 bases respectively, with 18 bases between them. Germline-derived CDR1 and CDR2 are KGHSH and LQKENI. The CDR3 is 17 amino acids. CDR3 nucleotide sequence: TGTGCCAGCTCACCTTCTCGGGCGGGGGCCAACTCCTACGAGCAGTACTTC. This translates into CASSPSRAGANSYEQYF.

The chain carries TRBV7-2 and TRBJ2-7, with D possibly being TRBD2 (5 bases). Germline V gene sequence: CDR1 SGHTA, CDR2 FQGNSA. This CDR3 comprises 18 residues. Trimming removed 5 bases at V and 1 base at J, with 24 bases between. CDR3 coding DNA: TGTGCCAGCAGCCCGAGGGCCAATCGGATGGGCCCTTCCTACGAGCAGTACTTC. Its protein is CASSPRANRMGPSYEQYF.

The chain uses TRBV19 and TRBJ1-2; a weak D match, TRBD1 (5 bases). V was pared by 5 bases and J by 3 bases, with 13 bases between. CDR3 length: 14 amino acids. Germline CDR1 and CDR2: LNHDA and SQIVND (reference sequence). As DNA, the CDR3 is TGTGCCAGTAGTCCGACGCCCAGGGACTATGGCTACACCTTC. The encoded protein is CASSPTPRDYGYTF.

V and J are TRBV18 and TRBJ2-7, with TRBD1 matching 11 bases. The V and J ends lost 4 bases and 4 bases, in that order; junction bases with no gene match: 6. The germline V gene has CDR1 KGHSH and CDR2 LQKENI. The CDR3 spans 15 residues. CDR3 loop: CASSQAGTGGYEQYF. CDR3 in DNA: TGTGCCAGCTCACAAGCCGGGACAGGGGGGTACGAGCAGTACTTC.

This chain connects TRBV20-1 to TRBJ2-5, with 7 bases that match TRBD2. V shed 3 bases and J 4 bases; nucleotides not matched to a gene: 8. This CDR3 region has 14 residues. Germline CDR1 is DFQATT and CDR2 is SNEGSKA (reference sequence). CDR3 loop: CSASSVGGGETQYF. For the CDR3, the DNA is TGCAGTGCTAGTAGTGTGGGGGGGGGAGAGACCCAGTACTTC.

V gene TRBV7-2 combines with J gene TRBJ2-7, with a possible D match to TRBD1 (7 bases). CDR1 SGHTA and CDR2 FQGNSA come from the germline V gene. Deletions cut 1 base from V and 2 bases from J, with 18 bases between. The CDR3 is made up of 17 amino acids. CDR3 loop: CASSLGGFGRGAYEQYF. For the CDR3, the DNA is TGTGCCAGCAGCTTAGGCGGTTTCGGCAGGGGGGCCTACGAGCAGTACTTC.

This chain connects TRBV28 to TRBJ2-7; 8 bases match TRBD2. With V trimmed by 7 bases and J by 2 bases, 10 bases remained unmatched. Germline CDR1 and CDR2: MDHEN and SYDVKM. This CDR3 comprises 15 residues. CDR3 sequence reads: CASTPPSGRTYEQYF. The CDR3 nucleotides are TGTGCCAGCACCCCTCCTAGCGGGCGAACCTACGAGCAGTACTTC.

The rearrangement joins TRBV27 to TRBJ1-2; D gene ambiguous. V was trimmed by 6 bases and J by 3 bases, leaving 11 bases between them. This CDR3 region has 13 residues. Per the germline V gene, CDR1 is MNHEY and CDR2 is SMNVEV (reference sequence). The CDR3 nucleotides read TGTGCCAGCAGCGAACGGGGTCACTATGGCTACACCTTC. It codes for CASSERGHYGYTF.

The rearrangement uses TRBV4-3 and TRBJ1-2; 7 positions match TRBD1. CDR3 length: 15 residues. Germline V gene sequence: CDR1 LGHNA, CDR2 YSLEER. Trimming took 1 base from V and 1 from J; bases not matched to a gene: 3. The CDR3 is CASSQGQGGNYGYTF. CDR3 nucleotides: TGCGCCAGCAGCCAAGGACAGGGTGGTAACTATGGCTACACCTTC.

The chain has TRBV10-2 and TRBJ1-1, with D possibly TRBD1 on 5 matching bases. The CDR3 is made up of 14 amino acids. Between the trimmed V and J ends, which lost 7 bases and 0 bases, there was a span of 12 bases. The germline V gene encodes CDR1 WSHSY and CDR2 SAAADI. The CDR3 loop reads CASNLGVMNTEAFF. The CDR3 bases are TGCGCCAGCAATTTAGGGGTCATGAACACTGAAGCTTTCTTT.

In the case of this clone: Other DNA sequences in this sample translate to the same CDR3. The chain couples TRBV18 to TRBJ1-4; D unresolved. Trimming removed 0 bases at V and 0 bases at J, with 5 bases between. CDR1 is KGHSH and CDR2 is LQKENI in the germline V gene. The CDR3 extends over 15 amino acids. The CDR3 bases are TGTGCCAGCTCACCACCCGGGGCAACTAATGAAAAACTGTTTTTT. Its protein is CASSPPGATNEKLFF.

The rearrangement joins TRBV28 to TRBJ2-5; D not certain. The CDR3 has 11 residues. The V gene's germline CDR1 is MDHEN and CDR2 SYDVKM. Trimming removed 5 bases at V and 1 base at J, with 2 bases between. This chain's CDR3 is CASSLQETQYF. CDR3 nucleotides: TGTGCCAGCAGTCTCCAAGAGACCCAGTACTTC.

The chain recombines TRBV11-3 with TRBJ2-2, with a weak D call TRBD2 (6 bases). The germline V and J ends were trimmed by 5 bases and 2 bases, with 24 bases remaining between them. Germline V gene sequence: CDR1 SGHNT, CDR2 YENEEA. This CDR3 region has 19 residues. CDR3 amino acids: CASSPGWGDRHSNTGELFF. The CDR3, as DNA: TGTGCCAGCAGCCCCGGGTGGGGGGACCGACACAGCAACACCGGGGAGCTGTTTTTT.

This chain links TRBV5-6 with TRBJ2-3, with a weak D call TRBD2 (6 bases). The CDR3 totals 15 residues. Germline CDR1 and CDR2: SGHDT and YYEEEE. Trimming stripped 2 bases from V and 3 bases from J, with 13 bases between. CDR3 region: CASSLGPGRTDTQYF. The CDR3 nucleotides read TGTGCCAGCAGCTTAGGACCCGGGAGAACAGATACGCAGTATTTT.

V gene TRBV11-2 combines with J gene TRBJ2-7, with TRBD2 matching 9 bases. The CDR3 covers 16 residues. J gave up 3 bases and V 5 bases, and 11 bases lay outside the gene matches. The germline CDR1 and CDR2 sequences are SGHAT and FQNNGV. In nucleotides, the CDR3 is TGTGCCAGCAGCGAATCCGCTAGCGGGATTCTCTACGAGCAGTACTTC. This encodes CASSESASGILYEQYF.

This clone appeared once. The rearrangement joins TRBV3-1 (or the pseudogene TRBV3-2) to TRBJ1-5; 7 bases fit TRBD1. CDR1 is LGHDT and CDR2 is YNNKEL in the germline V gene (reference sequence). The CDR3 spans 14 residues. J lost 7 bases, V lost 3 bases, and 6 bases had no gene match. The CDR3 protein is CASSHLQGGQPQHF. The DNA for the CDR3 is TGTGCCAGCAGCCACCTTCAGGGGGGACAGCCCCAGCATTTT.

V usage is TRBV7-2 and J usage is TRBJ1-5, with D possibly matching TRBD1 (5 bases). Germline V gene sequence: CDR1 SGHTA, CDR2 FQGNSA. The CDR3 runs to 15 residues. V was pared by 1 base and J by 2 bases, with 9 bases between. The CDR3 DNA follows: TGTGCCAGCAGCTTAGTAGTAGGGGGCAATCAGCCCCAGCATTTT. It codes for CASSLVVGGNQPQHF.

This chain joins TRBV7-9 and TRBJ1-5, with D possibly TRBD1 on 6 matching bases. The CDR3 is made up of 18 amino acids. Trimming took off 5 bases at V and 3 bases at J, with 23 bases between the two ends. CDR1 SEHNR and CDR2 FQNEAQ come from the germline V gene (reference sequence). This CDR3 reads CASSHEPRGRGVNQPQHF. CDR3 DNA: TGTGCCAGCAGCCATGAGCCCCGCGGCAGGGGAGTCAATCAGCCCCAGCATTTT.

The table lists this clone with a few counts. The chain couples TRBV6-1 to TRBJ1-1; D perhaps matches TRBD1 (5 bases). Trimming left V 3 bases short and J 5 bases short, with 16 bases between. CDR1 and CDR2 from the germline V gene are MNHNS and SASEGT. The CDR3 spans 15 residues. The CDR3 region is CASSDQAGVGTEAFF. Here the CDR3 DNA reads TGTGCCAGCAGTGATCAAGCGGGGGTGGGGACTGAAGCTTTCTTT.

This chain joins TRBV21-1 and TRBJ2-3; TRBD2, the D gene given by the table, was not confirmed from the DNA. TRBV21-1 is a known pseudogene. The CDR3 contains 16 residues. Here the CDR3 reads CASSPTSGYSTDTQYF. The CDR3 DNA reads as TGTGCCAGCAGCCCAACTAGCGGATATAGCACAGATACGCAGTATTTT.

The V call is TRBV9, the J call TRBJ1-6, with 9 bases aligning to TRBD1. The CDR3 runs to 15 residues. Germline CDR1 and CDR2: SGDLS and YYNGEE. The trim removed 0 bases at V and 11 bases at J, leaving 6 bases unmatched. Written as DNA, the CDR3 is TGTGCCAGCAGCGTAGCCGGGACAGGGAATCCACCCCTCCACTTT. This translates into CASSVAGTGNPPLHF.

The V call is TRBV5-4, the J call TRBJ2-5, with 9 bases that match TRBD1. The CDR3 is 16 amino acids. Trimming took 6 bases from V and 5 from J; bases not matched to a gene: 14. The germline gives CDR1 SGHNT, CDR2 YYREEE (reference sequence). The CDR3 sequence: CASTPGTGQGKETQYF. In DNA form, the CDR3 reads TGTGCCAGCACCCCCGGAACGGGACAGGGCAAGGAGACCCAGTACTTC.